A selection of T cell receptor beta chains follows, all from one sample in a study of T cells after posttransplantation cyclophosphamide. Measured with immunoSEQ multiplex PCR; TCRdb has only the in-frame clones, and not every one. The sample shows tens of thousands of clones, 73% of them seen only once. Material for sequencing was memory CD4+ T cells sorted from PBMCs. The receptors shown here come from a woman aged 60-75 years in good health, CMV-negative, and a related stem cell transplant donor. The CDR3 runs from the conserved cysteine through the conserved F or W. D genes are given only for firm matches. A row's size may be missing; if present it is once, few, many or a size class.

abundance,j_gene,d_gene,v_gene,CDR3nt,CDR3aa
-,TRBJ2-3,TRBD1,TRBV5-8,TGTGCCAGCAGCAGGGGGACAGGGCTTACAGATACGCAGTATTTT,CASSRGTGLTDTQYF
-,TRBJ1-5,-,TRBV19,TGTGCCAGTAGTATAGTCGAGGGCCGTAATCAGCCCCAGCATTTT,CASSIVEGRNQPQHF
-,TRBJ2-6,TRBD1,TRBV30,TGTGCCTGGAGTGCCCACAGGGGCGGGCTAGGTGGGGCCAACGTCCTGACTTTC,CAWSAHRGGLGGANVLTF
-,TRBJ1-3,TRBD1,TRBV30,TGTGCCTGGAGTATTAGGACAGGGGGTAGAAACACCATATATTTT,CAWSIRTGGRNTIYF
-,TRBJ2-1,-,TRBV7-9,TGTGCCAGCAGCCCCAGGGTGGGTATCGGTTCCTACAATGAGCAGTTCTTC,CASSPRVGIGSYNEQFF
-,TRBJ1-3,TRBD1,TRBV7-8,TGTGCCAGCAGCCGGGGACAGGGGGGTGGAAACACCATATATTTT,CASSRGQGGGNTIYF
few,TRBJ2-5,-,TRBV13,TGTGCCAGCAGCTCCTCCCGGTCTAGGTTGACCCAGTACTTC,CASSSSRSRLTQYF
few,TRBJ2-1,-,TRBV5-1,TGCGCCAGCAGCCCTCAACCCGGGGTTGAGCAGTTCTTC,CASSPQPGVEQFF
-,TRBJ2-2,TRBD2,TRBV6-4,TGTGCCAGCAGTGTAGCGGGAAGCACCGGGGAGCTGTTTTTT,CASSVAGSTGELFF
once,TRBJ1-4,-,TRBV30,TGTGCCTGGAGTCCCACATATAATGAAAAACTGTTTTTT,CAWSPTYNEKLFF
-,TRBJ2-1,TRBD2,TRBV30,TGTGCCTGGAGTCCTGGGACTAGCGGGCTAAATTACAATGAGCAGTTCTTC,CAWSPGTSGLNYNEQFF
-,TRBJ1-5,TRBD1,TRBV18,TGTGCCAGCTCACCAGACAGGGGCCGACAGCCCCAGCATTTT,CASSPDRGRQPQHF
once,TRBJ1-2,-,TRBV7-2,TGTGCCAGCAGCTTAAACCCCGGACAGTCGGCCGGGGGCTACACCTTC,CASSLNPGQSAGGYTF
-,TRBJ2-3,-,TRBV9,TGTGCCAGCAGCGCCTACACAGATACGCAGTATTTT,CASSAYTDTQYF
once,TRBJ1-2,TRBD1,TRBV19,TGTGCCAGTAGTATTGGGACAGGGTACTATGGCTACACCTTC,CASSIGTGYYGYTF
-,TRBJ1-1,-,TRBV7-9,TGTGCCAGCAGTTTGGCTGGGGCCATTAGGGCTGAAGCTTTCTTT,CASSLAGAIRAEAFF